These T cell receptor beta chains were read from a single sample in a study of OX40 agonist ivuxolimab in advanced cancers. The data were produced by immunoSEQ multiplex PCR, yet TCRdb's version contains in-frame clones alone and is incomplete. The sample yields approximately 41,000 clones, more than 80% seen once. The specimen was CD4+ or CD8+ T cells sorted from blood, collected in a trial of the OX40 agonist ivuxolimab. The origin of the receptors is an adult with an advanced solid tumor such as melanoma, head and neck, liver or kidney cancer. The CDR3 runs from the conserved cysteine through the conserved F or W. A D gene is named only where the DNA matches it firmly. Clone size, where shown, is once, few, many, or a class for clones that have expanded.

>TRBJ2-7|NA|NA|TRBV6-5
CASSYAPTDSYEQYF
TGTGCCAGCAGTTACGCACCGACAGATAGCTACGAGCAGTACTTC
>TRBJ1-1|NA|NA|TRBV18
CASSPDGTENTEAFF
TGTGCCAGCTCACCAGATGGCACAGAGAACACTGAAGCTTTCTTT
>TRBJ2-2|NA|NA|TRBV5-5
CASSFRQANTGELFF
TGTGCCAGCAGCTTTAGACAGGCGAACACCGGGGAGCTGTTTTTT
>TRBJ2-3|NA|TRBD2|TRBV19
CASKDWGGGTDTQYF
TGTGCCAGTAAGGACTGGGGGGGAGGCACAGATACGCAGTATTTT
>TRBJ2-7|NA|NA|TRBV5-1
CASSLGREDEQYF
TGCGCCAGCAGCTTGGGCAGGGAAGACGAGCAGTACTTC
>TRBJ1-5|NA|TRBD1|TRBV5-4
CASSWDRDQPQHF
TGTGCCAGCAGCTGGGACAGGGACCAGCCCCAGCATTTT
>TRBJ2-5|few|NA|TRBV28
CASSLQGLPTQYF
TGTGCCAGCAGTTTACAGGGGCTCCCCACCCAGTACTTC
>TRBJ2-5|NA|TRBD2|TRBV19
CASSSPSLPGSGGETQYF
TGTGCCAGTAGTTCCCCCTCGCTCCCTGGGAGCGGGGGAGAGACCCAGTACTTC
>TRBJ2-5|few|NA|TRBV9
CASSVGGVGETQYF
TGTGCCAGCAGCGTAGGGGGGGTAGGGGAGACCCAGTACTTC
>TRBJ1-2|NA|NA|TRBV6-1
CASSASRDPEVYGYTF
TGTGCCAGCAGTGCGAGCCGGGACCCCGAGGTCTATGGCTACACCTTC
>TRBJ1-5|NA|NA|TRBV7-8
CASSLDRGGAKSGPQHF
TGTGCCAGCAGCTTAGATAGGGGGGGGGCTAAATCAGGGCCCCAGCATTTT
>TRBJ2-3|NA|TRBD1|TRBV9
CASSVGGQGISTDTQYF
TGTGCCAGCAGCGTAGGGGGACAGGGGATAAGCACAGATACGCAGTATTTT
>TRBJ1-3|NA|NA|TRBV6-1
CASSEGGRNTIYF
TGTGCCAGCAGTGAAGGGGGCAGAAACACCATATATTTT
>TRBJ1-5|NA|NA|TRBV7-2
CASSESNQPQHF
TGTGCCAGCAGTGAGAGCAATCAGCCCCAGCATTTT
>TRBJ1-5|NA|NA|TRBV7-8
CASSSDRTDQPQHF
TGTGCCAGCAGCTCTGATAGGACCGATCAGCCCCAGCATTTT
>TRBJ1-1|NA|NA|TRBV7-9
CASSLDGGTEAFF
TGTGCCAGCAGCTTAGACGGGGGCACTGAAGCTTTCTTT
>TRBJ1-2|NA|NA|TRBV10-3
CAISEGTFDGYTF
TGTGCCATCAGTGAGGGCACCTTTGATGGCTACACCTTC
>TRBJ1-2|NA|NA|TRBV5-5
CASSFNGEANYGYTF
TGTGCCAGCAGCTTCAACGGAGAAGCTAACTATGGCTACACCTTC
>TRBJ2-2|NA|NA|TRBV7-2
CASSLGPTGELFF
TGTGCCAGCAGCTTAGGGCCGACCGGGGAGCTGTTTTTT
>TRBJ2-1|NA|NA|TRBV9
CASSVALGDKQFF
TGTGCCAGCAGCGTAGCACTTGGGGATAAGCAGTTCTTC
>TRBJ2-5|NA|NA|TRBV2
CASSVRTEETQYF
TGTGCCAGCAGTGTGCGGACAGAAGAGACCCAGTACTTC
>TRBJ2-7|NA|TRBD1|TRBV5-1
CASSHITGATYEQYF
TGCGCCAGCAGCCACATAACAGGGGCCACCTACGAGCAGTACTTC
>TRBJ2-7|NA|TRBD1|TRBV7-2
CASSLGAGGQGYEQYF
TGTGCCAGCAGCTTAGGGGCCGGGGGACAGGGATACGAGCAGTACTTC
>TRBJ2-2|NA|NA|TRBV9
CASSVVGTGELFF
TGTGCCAGCAGCGTAGTGGGTACCGGGGAGCTGTTTTTT
>TRBJ1-1|once|TRBD1|TRBV2
CASSGQGARTEAFF
TGTGCCAGCAGCGGACAGGGGGCGAGGACTGAAGCTTTCTTT
>TRBJ1-1|NA|NA|TRBV19
CASSIASVRRNTEAFF
TGTGCCAGTAGTATTGCCTCCGTTAGGCGGAACACTGAAGCTTTCTTT
>TRBJ2-3|NA|NA|TRBV10-3
CAISENTDTQYF
TGTGCCATCAGTGAGAACACAGATACGCAGTATTTT
>TRBJ1-1|once|NA|TRBV5-1
CASSLIEGRIGAEAFF
TGCGCCAGCAGCTTGATCGAAGGGCGAATAGGGGCTGAAGCTTTCTTT
>TRBJ1-4|once|NA|TRBV20-1
CSGAYDEKLFF
TGCAGTGGGGCGTACGATGAAAAACTGTTTTTT
>TRBJ1-2|NA|TRBD1|TRBV7-2
CASSLVMTGVYGYTF
TGTGCCAGCAGCTTGGTAATGACAGGGGTCTATGGCTACACCTTC
>TRBJ1-5|NA|NA|TRBV6-1
CASSELSGAQAQPQHF
TGTGCCAGCAGTGAATTATCAGGGGCGCAGGCTCAGCCCCAGCATTTT
>TRBJ1-1|few|TRBD1|TRBV30
CAWPFDRVVTEAFF
TGTGCCTGGCCATTCGACAGGGTGGTCACTGAAGCTTTCTTT
>TRBJ2-5|NA|NA|TRBV5-6
CASSLAGRETQYF
TGTGCCAGCAGCTTGGCCGGACGGGAGACCCAGTACTTC
>TRBJ1-2|NA|NA|TRBV6-5
CASSYDRAYGYTF
TGTGCCAGCAGTTACGACAGAGCCTATGGCTACACCTTC
>TRBJ1-3|NA|TRBD1|TRBV4-2
CASSQGSGTVSGNTIYF
TGTGCCAGCAGCCAAGGGTCCGGGACAGTCTCTGGAAACACCATATATTTT
>TRBJ1-4|NA|NA|TRBV10-3
CAISEVGGSGEKLFF
TGTGCCATCAGTGAGGTTGGGGGAAGTGGAGAAAAACTGTTTTTT
>TRBJ2-5|NA|NA|TRBV18
CASSPDRGFQETQYF
TGTGCCAGCTCCCCAGATAGAGGGTTCCAAGAGACCCAGTACTTC
>TRBJ2-2|NA|TRBD1|TRBV5-1
CASSLGQGSDTGELFF
TGCGCCAGCAGCTTGGGACAGGGGTCCGACACCGGGGAGCTGTTTTTT
>TRBJ2-7|NA|NA|TRBV11-3
CASSLDRTTYEQYF
TGTGCCAGCAGCTTGGACAGAACCACCTACGAGCAGTACTTC
>TRBJ2-3|few|NA|TRBV19
CASSIRFTDTQYF
TGTGCCAGTAGTATACGATTCACAGATACGCAGTATTTT
>TRBJ1-2|NA|NA|TRBV5-1
CASSFIQDGPYGYTF
TGCGCCAGCAGCTTCATTCAGGACGGACCTTATGGCTACACCTTC